What follows is one T cell receptor (beta chain) and its context. Its target is unknown. Germline V gives CDR1 SGHRS, CDR2 YFSETQ. CDR3 length: 15 amino acids. UMI-tagged TRB cDNA libraries were built via 5' RACE. TCRdb reprocessed the 5' RACE reads, with one entry per CDR3 protein and no DNA. The table counts tens of thousands of distinct CDR3 sequences; about 1.1% lies in the top ten. The data are from a study of CXCR3-negative and CXCR3-positive naive CD8 T cells. Study-wide context: Cumulative TRB read yield was approximately 135 million, averaging about 1.5 +/- 0.3 million per library.

Triplicate roughly 300,000-cell sorts were made of each CD8+ T cell subset. Study-wide results and caveats: CXCR3-positive naive cells had TRB CDR3s that were more hydrophobic than CXCR3-negative naive cells had. TRBV-TRBJ usage was similar across naive CXCR3 subsets but distinct in memory cells.

This sequence originates from a human donor in good health. Some clones in this sample may be carry-over from other donors' samples. The material sequenced was naive CXCR3- CD8+ T cells from blood. Indicated subset: CD45RO-CCR7+CD27+CD95- naive CD8+ T cells lacking CXCR3 (TNR3-). The V and J genes are TRBV5-1 and TRBJ2-7; TCRdb calls TRBD2, which cannot be checked without DNA. CDR3 protein: CASSLLAEEYYEQYF. Together with reference TRBV5-1 and TRBJ2-7, the CDR3 gives the full variable domain: KAGVTQTPRYLIKTRGQQVTLSCSPISGHRSVSWYQQTPGQGLQFLFEYFSETQRNKGNFPGRFSGRQFSNSRSEMNVSTLELGDSALYLCASSLLAEEYYEQYFGPGTRLTVT.